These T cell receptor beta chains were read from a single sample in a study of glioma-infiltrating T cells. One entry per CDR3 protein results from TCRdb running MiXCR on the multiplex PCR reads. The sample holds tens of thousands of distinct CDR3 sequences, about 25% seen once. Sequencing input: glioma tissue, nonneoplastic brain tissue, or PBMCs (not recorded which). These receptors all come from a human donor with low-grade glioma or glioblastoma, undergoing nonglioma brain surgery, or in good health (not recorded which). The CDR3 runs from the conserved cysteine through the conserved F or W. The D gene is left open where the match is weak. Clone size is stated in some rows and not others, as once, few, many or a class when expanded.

CDR3 protein: CASRGTVYEQYF
CDR3 DNA: TGTGCCAGCAGGGGGACAGTCTACGAGCAGTACTTC
J gene: TRBJ2-7
D gene: TRBD1
V gene: TRBV6-1
clone size: many

CDR3 protein: CASSLEDTQYF
CDR3 DNA: TGTGCCAGCAGCTTAGAGGATACGCAGTATTTT
J gene: TRBJ2-3
D gene: NA
V gene: TRBV7-2
clone size: many

CDR3 protein: CASSLTGNYEQYF
CDR3 DNA: TGTGCCAGCAGCTTAACGGGGAACTACGAGCAGTACTTC
J gene: TRBJ2-7
D gene: NA
V gene: TRBV7-9
clone size: NA

CDR3 protein: CASSAVSGLSQPQHF
CDR3 DNA: TGTGCCAGCAGCGCCGTGTCTGGGTTGAGTCAGCCCCAGCATTTT
J gene: TRBJ1-5
D gene: NA
V gene: TRBV7-2
clone size: many

CDR3 protein: CASSFGQGFGEQYF
CDR3 DNA: TGTGCCAGCAGTTTCGGGCAGGGATTTGGCGAGCAGTACTTC
J gene: TRBJ2-7
D gene: NA
V gene: TRBV12-3/TRBV12-4
clone size: NA

CDR3 protein: CASSLAGGAKNIQYF
CDR3 DNA: TGTGCCAGCAGTTTAGCGGGGGGAGCCAAAAACATTCAGTACTTC
J gene: TRBJ2-4
D gene: TRBD2
V gene: TRBV28
clone size: many

CDR3 protein: CATSPGGGQPKHF
CDR3 DNA: TGTGCCACCAGTCCCGGGGGAGGACAGCCCAAGCATTTT
J gene: TRBJ1-5
D gene: NA
V gene: TRBV24-1
clone size: NA

CDR3 protein: CASSLGQARHEQYF
CDR3 DNA: TGTGCCAGCAGCCTTGGACAGGCAAGGCACGAGCAGTACTTC
J gene: TRBJ2-7
D gene: TRBD1
V gene: TRBV3-1
clone size: many

CDR3 protein: CASSAEQETQYF
CDR3 DNA: TGTGCCAGCAGCGCCGAGCAAGAGACCCAGTACTTC
J gene: TRBJ2-5
D gene: NA
V gene: TRBV9
clone size: NA

CDR3 protein: CSARETNGETQYF
CDR3 DNA: TGCAGTGCTAGAGAAACTAACGGAGAGACCCAGTACTTC
J gene: TRBJ2-5
D gene: NA
V gene: TRBV20-1
clone size: many

CDR3 protein: CASSPGVFEKLFF
CDR3 DNA: TGTGCCAGCAGTCCTGGGGTCTTCGAAAAACTGTTTTTT
J gene: TRBJ1-4
D gene: NA
V gene: TRBV7-9
clone size: NA

CDR3 protein: CASSIQGRLNQPQHF
CDR3 DNA: TGTGCCAGTAGTATACAAGGGCGTCTTAATCAGCCCCAGCATTTT
J gene: TRBJ1-5
D gene: NA
V gene: TRBV19
clone size: many

CDR3 protein: CASSQEGGRATDTQYF
CDR3 DNA: TGTGCCAGCAGCCAAGAGGGCGGGAGGGCCACAGATACGCAGTATTTT
J gene: TRBJ2-3
D gene: TRBD2
V gene: TRBV4-2
clone size: few

CDR3 protein: CASSQDLRGGGGYTF
CDR3 DNA: TGTGCCAGCAGCCAAGATCTCCGCGGTGGGGGGGGCTACACCTTC
J gene: TRBJ1-2
D gene: NA
V gene: TRBV4-2
clone size: many

CDR3 protein: CASSLGAGLRQPQHF
CDR3 DNA: TGTGCCAGCAGCTTGGGAGCGGGGCTTAGGCAGCCCCAGCATTTT
J gene: TRBJ1-5
D gene: NA
V gene: TRBV5-4
clone size: once

CDR3 protein: CASSPAVGGHRGYTF
CDR3 DNA: TGTGCCAGCAGCCCAGCCGTCGGGGGCCATCGGGGCTACACCTTC
J gene: TRBJ1-2
D gene: NA
V gene: TRBV3-1
clone size: many

CDR3 protein: CASSSRTGGETQYF
CDR3 DNA: TGTGCCAGCAGCTCCCGGACAGGGGGGGAGACCCAGTACTTC
J gene: TRBJ2-5
D gene: TRBD1
V gene: TRBV7-2
clone size: many

CDR3 protein: CASSEIGPMETQYF
CDR3 DNA: TGTGCCAGCAGTGAAATTGGCCCAATGGAGACCCAGTACTTC
J gene: TRBJ2-5
D gene: NA
V gene: TRBV2
clone size: many

CDR3 protein: CASNRSPQGVGGYTF
CDR3 DNA: TGTGCCAGCAATCGGTCCCCCCAGGGGGTGGGTGGCTACACCTTC
J gene: TRBJ1-2
D gene: TRBD1
V gene: TRBV2
clone size: many

CDR3 protein: CATSPSRGVFDYGYTF
CDR3 DNA: TGTGCCACCAGCCCTTCGAGAGGGGTGTTCGACTATGGCTACACCTTC
J gene: TRBJ1-2
D gene: NA
V gene: TRBV15
clone size: many

CDR3 protein: CSAITTGAGTEAFF
CDR3 DNA: TGCAGTGCTATTACGACAGGGGCGGGTACTGAAGCTTTCTTT
J gene: TRBJ1-1
D gene: TRBD1
V gene: TRBV20-1
clone size: NA

CDR3 protein: CASSPKRGRTYEQYF
CDR3 DNA: TGTGCCAGCTCACCCAAAAGGGGGAGGACCTACGAGCAGTACTTC
J gene: TRBJ2-7
D gene: NA
V gene: TRBV18
clone size: once